This entry is about one TCR beta chain. Its antigen specificity is not known. Base qualities are not provided; no much larger clone lies one nucleotide away. The data were taken from a study of post-analysis software for immune sequencing data (dated by TCRdb to about 2015). About the investigation overall: The recorded disease courses included relapsing-remitting, secondary progressive and progressive-relapsing multiple sclerosis, and some patients had no subtype annotation. The patient repertoires were compared against approximately ten previously published healthy control repertoires obtained from donors aged roughly 6 to 25 years. A subset of samples was prepared in parallel using single-end sample barcoding, then pooled and co-amplified after Illumina adapter ligation. The investigation overall reported the following: A few TRBV segments, including TRBV5-6, TRBV5-1 and TRBV20-1, were significantly more frequent in patients than controls. Direct clustering with F measure showed strong co-clustering of samples prepared in the same batch, prompting a batch-effect correction. The control group was slightly older than the multiple sclerosis patient group. Compared with controls, multiple sclerosis patients had significantly lower normalized Chao1 diversity, a finding suggesting substantial peripheral T-cell clonal expansion.

TCR beta repertoires were profiled from peripheral blood of roughly 13 young patients with multiple sclerosis to demonstrate the VDJtools post-analysis software. Multiple sclerosis patients were children and adolescents aged about 6 to 15 years. Libraries were prepared through PCR. The reads were generated on an Illumina HiSeq 2500. Unique molecular identifiers were incorporated into TCR beta cDNA libraries to reduce PCR and sequencing biases. Per 1 to 10 million input T cells, some 500,000 cDNA molecules were obtained, such that each molecule approximated one T cell. Patient libraries were prepared and sequenced with the same protocol used for the earlier healthy control dataset. Within a given batch, samples were prepared together, multiplexed and sequenced on the same HiSeq lane. Per the authors' processing: Raw barcoded reads were processed with MIGEC, discarding single-read molecular identifier groups before consensus assembly and CDR3 extraction. Clonotype tables were post-analysed with VDJtools, normalizing diversity by down-sampling all datasets to the smallest sample size. In repertoire overlap clustering, CDR3 amino acid sequences, but not nucleotide sequences, were matched to correct batch-related cross-sample contamination. Through fastp at Q25 and MiXCR, TCRdb rebuilt clones from the public reads, retaining in-frame beta chains. Under each unique CDR3 protein, matching rows form one entry showing the most common genes and DNA. The V and J calls and clone size are TCRdb's, not the authors'. Across this sample there are hundreds of thousands of distinct CDR3 sequences, with about 27% seen only once. Approximately 0.55% of the sample is taken by the ten largest.

The CDR3 numbers 15 residues from cysteine through phenylalanine. CDR3 DNA only is kept here, 45 bases in frame from base 1. For CDR1 and CDR2, the germline V gene (reference sequence) lists LGHDT and YNNKEL. Trimming removed 4 bases from V and 5 bases from J, leaving 15 bases between the germline ends. The chain links TRBV3-1 with TRBJ1-5; the D gene is unclear. This clonotype was obtained from a girl aged 10 to 17 with multiple sclerosis. The sequenced sample consisted of blood. The bases are TGTGCCAGCAGCCTTGGGCCACGGCAAGATCAGCCCCAGCATTTT. This sequence encodes CASSLGPRQDQPQHF.